This T cell receptor beta chain was found in a study of blood T cell repertoires in COVID-19. About the research overall: Specimens from acute and convalescent COVID-19 originated in the United States, Italy and Spain. T cells, B-cell-depleted T cells, or PBMCs supplied cDNA or gDNA.

Germline CDR1 is SGHNT and CDR2 is YENEEA. The CDR3 totals 16 residues. The V segment lost 1 base and the J segment 7 bases; nucleotides outside the gene matches: 7. Assay: immunoSEQ multiplex PCR; the TCRdb copy retains only in-frame clones and omits some. The sample carries around 200,000 clones, 85% to 90% recorded once. Sequencing input: peripheral blood. J is TRBJ2-1 and V is TRBV11-3, with 10 bases matching TRBD2. The sequence was obtained from a man aged 35 to 55 with active or convalescent COVID-19. Written as DNA, the CDR3 is TGTGCCAGCAGCTTAGTCACTGGACTAGCGGTAAATGAGCAGTTCTTC. Translated, it gives CASSLVTGLAVNEQFF.